A selection of T cell receptor beta chains follows, all from one sample in a study of T cell responses to AZD1222 COVID-19 vaccine. TCRdb's table, derived via immunoSEQ multiplex PCR, lists solely in-frame clones and lacks some. The repertoire includes 150,000 to 160,000 clones, 88% of them detected once, and roughly 6.9% sits in the top ten. Here the sequenced sample was peripheral blood, taken after recovery from COVID-19. The receptors were gathered from an adult who had recovered from COVID-19. Both conserved end residues are trimmed from each CDR3.

CDR3 protein: ASSLGLAGVGETQY
V gene: TRBV28
J gene: TRBJ2-5

CDR3 protein: AISKDRNTEAF
V gene: TRBV10-3
J gene: TRBJ1-1

CDR3 protein: ASSEHRVGEQY
V gene: TRBV6-1
J gene: TRBJ2-7

CDR3 protein: ASSIGGGRGYQPQH
V gene: TRBV19
J gene: TRBJ1-5

CDR3 protein: ASSSGQGRSNQPQH
V gene: TRBV7-6
J gene: TRBJ1-5

CDR3 protein: ASNRGTSGMSEQY
V gene: TRBV9
J gene: TRBJ2-7

CDR3 protein: ASSSPPTGGQNIQY
V gene: TRBV5-4
J gene: TRBJ2-4

CDR3 protein: ASSQTWDGPYEQY
V gene: TRBV4-2
J gene: TRBJ2-7

CDR3 protein: ATSDTRGSKTGELF
V gene: TRBV24-1
J gene: TRBJ2-2

CDR3 protein: ASSYTFQETQY
V gene: TRBV5-6
J gene: TRBJ2-5

CDR3 protein: ASSPTARNSYEQY
V gene: TRBV3-1/TRBV3-2
J gene: TRBJ2-7

CDR3 protein: ASSPGYNTGELF
V gene: TRBV18
J gene: TRBJ2-2

CDR3 protein: ASTHDQGLSGNTIY
V gene: TRBV5-4
J gene: TRBJ1-3

CDR3 protein: ASMQGANYGYT
V gene: TRBV6-5
J gene: TRBJ1-2

CDR3 protein: ASSLGSGGIEKLF
V gene: TRBV7-2
J gene: TRBJ1-4

CDR3 protein: ASSSGPGQGDTGELF
V gene: TRBV5-1
J gene: TRBJ2-2

CDR3 protein: ASSVGTGVSTDTQY
V gene: TRBV9
J gene: TRBJ2-3

CDR3 protein: ASSPGQGLGGYT
V gene: TRBV7-9
J gene: TRBJ1-2

CDR3 protein: ASSPLPGLAGDTQY
V gene: TRBV6-2/TRBV6-3
J gene: TRBJ2-3

CDR3 protein: ASSLIWDTEQF
V gene: TRBV7-3
J gene: TRBJ2-1

CDR3 protein: ASSLTGGDTEAF
V gene: TRBV7-3
J gene: TRBJ1-1

CDR3 protein: ASSLDRGRGGNSPLH
V gene: TRBV5-6
J gene: TRBJ1-6

CDR3 protein: ASSLAIGQGYEQY
V gene: TRBV5-1
J gene: TRBJ2-7

CDR3 protein: ASSPTQSNEKLF
V gene: TRBV18
J gene: TRBJ1-4

CDR3 protein: AISDRLAGVNPYEQY
V gene: TRBV10-3
J gene: TRBJ2-7

CDR3 protein: ASSLVSDTQY
V gene: TRBV7-9
J gene: TRBJ2-3

CDR3 protein: ASSRQTGVETQY
V gene: TRBV7-2
J gene: TRBJ2-5

CDR3 protein: ASSQTDSGNTIY
V gene: TRBV18
J gene: TRBJ1-3

CDR3 protein: ASSLRTGSYGYT
V gene: TRBV3-1/TRBV3-2
J gene: TRBJ1-2

CDR3 protein: ASSLRSNYGYT
V gene: TRBV5-4
J gene: TRBJ1-2

CDR3 protein: ASSYLRGVNTGELF
V gene: TRBV6-2/TRBV6-3
J gene: TRBJ2-2

CDR3 protein: ASRKAEVSHQNTEAF
V gene: TRBV19
J gene: TRBJ1-1

CDR3 protein: ASSFLERAQGGTQY
V gene: TRBV2
J gene: TRBJ2-5

CDR3 protein: ASSLDPPYSNQPQH
V gene: TRBV27
J gene: TRBJ1-5

CDR3 protein: ASSEGMNTEAF
V gene: TRBV9
J gene: TRBJ1-1

CDR3 protein: ASSSGVRDTQY
V gene: TRBV5-4
J gene: TRBJ2-3